The 18 T cell receptor beta chains below all came from one sample that was sequenced in a study of prognosis after radiotherapy for stage I lung cancer. From genomic DNA, TCR beta CDR3 was amplified by two-round multiplex PCR. With primers specific to each TRBV and TRBJ gene, the first-round PCR was performed. TCRdb reanalysed the multiplex PCR reads using MiXCR and keeps one entry per CDR3 protein. The data show 20,000 to 25,000 distinct CDR3 sequences, around 40% seen once. The sequencing used PBMCs, collected before or after stereotactic body radiation therapy (not recorded which). Source of these receptors: a donor at least 50 years old with non-small cell lung cancer.

This clonotype was observed at least ten times. This chain links TRBV7-9 with TRBJ2-3, with 10 positions matching TRBD2. Germline-derived CDR1 and CDR2 are SEHNR and FQNEAQ (reference sequence). CDR3 length equals 16 residues. After removal of 2 bases from V and 6 bases from J, the junction contained 8 bases not matched to a gene. The CDR3, as DNA: TGTGCCAGCAGCTTACCAGCGGGAGGGCCGGGGGATACGCAGTATTTT. Amino acid sequence: CASSLPAGGPGDTQYF.

Details on this clonotype: This may arise from a read error, as a much more abundant clone is one base away. The chain carries TRBV6-2 or TRBV6-3 and TRBJ2-1, with 15 bases that match TRBD2. V shed 8 bases and J 0 bases; nucleotides not matched to a gene: 8. This CDR3 is 18 amino acids long. Germline V gene data show CDR1 as MNHEY and CDR2 as SVGEGT. This CDR3 reads CASVWGLAGGPSYNEQFF. CDR3 nucleotides: TGTGCCAGCGTTTGGGGACTAGCGGGAGGCCCCTCCTACAATGAGCAGTTCTTC.

This clonotype has just one count. V and J are TRBV7-2 and TRBJ2-5, with 9 bases aligning to TRBD2. V was clipped by 1 base and J by 6 bases; unmatched bases: 6. Germline V CDR1 and CDR2: SGHTA, FQGNSA. The CDR3 spans 15 residues. CDR3 amino acids: CASSLDPAGGKTQYF. Here the CDR3 DNA reads TGTGCCAGCAGCTTAGATCCGGCGGGAGGGAAGACCCAGTACTTC.

The sample holds a few counts of this clonotype. This chain uses TRBV20-1 with TRBJ2-1, with TRBD2 matching 7 bases. The CDR3 is 13 residues long. CDR1 and CDR2 from the germline V gene are DFQATT and SNEGSKA (reference sequence). V gave up 6 bases and J gave up 6 bases; unmatched junction bases: 8. CDR3 amino acids: CSAARDYPNEQFF. The CDR3 coding sequence is TGCAGTGCCGCCCGGGACTACCCCAATGAGCAGTTCTTC.

The sample holds many counts of this clonotype. The chain joins TRBV7-9 to TRBJ1-4; 11 nucleotides agree with TRBD1. The ends lost 5 bases at V and 7 bases at J; junction bases unmatched: 3. The CDR3 is 14 amino acids. Germline V gives CDR1 SEHNR, CDR2 FQNEAQ (reference sequence). The DNA of the CDR3 is TGTGCCAGCAGCCAGGGACAGGGGGGTGAAAAACTGTTTTTT. This codes for CASSQGQGGEKLFF.

Worth noting for this clonotype: This likely came from a read error, as a far larger clone is one base away. The chain uses TRBV6-7 and TRBJ2-3, with TRBD2 as a possible D gene (6 bases). TRBV6-7 is assigned to the ORF class and has an uncertain function. The ends were cut back, 6 bases at V and 2 bases at J, with 18 bases in the middle. The CDR3 sequence is 16 residues long. CDR3 nucleotides: TGTGCCAGCAGAACTACGGCTAGCGTGGCCACAGATACGCAGTATTTT. It translates to CASRTTASVATDTQYF.

This clonotype was observed many times. The CDR3 DNA reads as TGTGCCAGCAGCTTAGGGGAGGCCCAGCCCCAGCATTTT. This codes for CASSLGEAQPQHF. The rearrangement joins TRBV11-2 to TRBJ1-5; D uncertain. Germline loops: CDR1 SGHAT, CDR2 FQNNGV. The CDR3 sequence is 13 residues long. The V and J ends lost 1 base and 7 bases respectively, with 8 bases between them.

Ten or more counts support this clonotype. V usage is TRBV20-1 and J usage is TRBJ2-7; 9 bases map to TRBD1. Germline V lookup: CDR1 DFQATT, CDR2 SNEGSKA (reference sequence). This CDR3 has 14 residues. With 5 bases clipped from V and 3 bases from J, the junction kept 8 bases outside the gene matches. The CDR3 loop reads CSAGTGTGHYEQYF. The DNA of the CDR3 is TGCAGTGCTGGTACCGGGACAGGGCACTACGAGCAGTACTTC.

The gene calls are TRBV5-1 and TRBJ2-2; D unclear. There are 16 residues in the CDR3. Germline V lookup: CDR1 SGHRS, CDR2 YFSETQ. The V and J ends lost 4 bases and 4 bases respectively, with 17 bases between them. The CDR3 DNA follows: TGCGCCAGCAGCCCCAGGACGGTTGTAGGCACCGGGGAGCTGTTTTTT. Translated: CASSPRTVVGTGELFF.

Many counts were recorded for this clonotype. The chain uses TRBV25-1 and TRBJ1-2; 8 positions agree with TRBD1. CDR1 and CDR2 from the germline V gene are MGHDK and SYGVNS. The CDR3 is 11 amino acids. V gave up 3 bases and J gave up 11 bases; unmatched junction bases: 2. The CDR3 loop is CASSDDRGYTF. The CDR3 DNA reads as TGTGCCAGCAGTGATGACAGGGGATACACCTTC.

The CDR3 nucleotides are TGCAGTGCTAGTTCTAGCGGGACTTTAGATACGCAGTATTTT. Its protein is CSASSSGTLDTQYF. The chain combines TRBV20-1 with TRBJ2-3; 9 bases agree with TRBD2. Germline values: CDR1 DFQATT, CDR2 SNEGSKA (reference sequence). V shed 3 bases and J 5 bases; nucleotides not matched to a gene: 6. This CDR3 is 14 amino acids long.

This clonotype has just a few counts. The CDR3 spells CASSPVTGVHRGYTF. In nucleotides, the CDR3 is TGTGCCAGCAGTCCGGTAACAGGGGTACATCGCGGCTACACCTTC. This rearrangement joins TRBV28 to TRBJ1-2, with 7 bases identical to TRBD1. The CDR3 loop spans 15 amino acids. The germline CDR1 and CDR2 sequences are MDHEN and SYDVKM. V lost 5 bases and J lost 8; bases outside the gene matches: 14.

This clonotype showed up just a few times. The chain couples TRBV19 to TRBJ2-3; 9 bases are shared with TRBD1. The junction had 3 bases not matched to a gene; V was cut back by 5 bases and J by 0 bases. From germline, CDR1 is LNHDA and CDR2 SQIVND (reference sequence). This CDR3 region has 15 residues. CDR3 amino acids: CASSWTGDSTDTQYF. In DNA, the CDR3 is TGTGCCAGTAGTTGGACAGGGGACAGCACAGATACGCAGTATTTT.

This clonotype was seen a few times. The chain carries TRBV28 and TRBJ2-7; possibly TRBD1 for D (5 bases). Looked up from germline, CDR1 is MDHEN and CDR2 is SYDVKM. Trimming left V 4 bases short and J 4 bases short, with 11 bases between. CDR3 length equals 13 residues. Here the CDR3 reads CASSWGREYEQYF. The DNA for the CDR3 is TGTGCCAGCAGTTGGGGCAGGGAATACGAGCAGTACTTC.

This clonotype was observed many times. The rearrangement links TRBV5-1 to TRBJ2-7, with 7 bases aligning to TRBD1. The CDR3 runs 15 residues. V was clipped by 6 bases and J by 6 bases; unmatched bases: 15. Germline CDR1 reads SGHRS; CDR2 reads YFSETQ. CDR3 in amino acids: CASTKAPRTGAEQYF. CDR3 nucleotide sequence: TGCGCCAGCACCAAGGCCCCGCGGACAGGAGCCGAGCAGTACTTC.

This clonotype was seen repeatedly, ten times or more. V gene TRBV11-3 combines with J gene TRBJ2-1; TRBD2 matches 10 bases. The germline V gene encodes CDR1 SGHNT and CDR2 YENEEA. The V gene end was trimmed by 5 bases and the J gene end by 9 bases; junction bases not matched to a gene: 10. CDR3 length: 15 amino acids. The CDR3 reads CASSKGTSESTEQFF. CDR3 bases: TGTGCCAGCAGCAAAGGGACTAGCGAGAGTACTGAGCAGTTCTTC.

The chain has TRBV5-1 and TRBJ2-7; the D is unclear. From germline, CDR1 is SGHRS and CDR2 YFSETQ. There are 11 residues in the CDR3. V was pared by 2 bases and J by 0 bases, with 0 bases between. CDR3 DNA: TGCGCCAGCAGCTTCTCCTACGAGCAGTACTTC. Translating gives CASSFSYEQYF.

V gene TRBV28 combines with J gene TRBJ1-1, with unresolved D. The CDR3 has 14 residues. Per the germline V gene, CDR1 is MDHEN and CDR2 is SYDVKM. The V gene lost 6 bases and the J gene lost 8 bases, with 19 bases spanning the gap. CDR3 nucleotides: TGTGCCAGCAGCAACGGGCTCTCCGGGAGGGAAGCTTTCTTT. Amino acid sequence: CASSNGLSGREAFF.